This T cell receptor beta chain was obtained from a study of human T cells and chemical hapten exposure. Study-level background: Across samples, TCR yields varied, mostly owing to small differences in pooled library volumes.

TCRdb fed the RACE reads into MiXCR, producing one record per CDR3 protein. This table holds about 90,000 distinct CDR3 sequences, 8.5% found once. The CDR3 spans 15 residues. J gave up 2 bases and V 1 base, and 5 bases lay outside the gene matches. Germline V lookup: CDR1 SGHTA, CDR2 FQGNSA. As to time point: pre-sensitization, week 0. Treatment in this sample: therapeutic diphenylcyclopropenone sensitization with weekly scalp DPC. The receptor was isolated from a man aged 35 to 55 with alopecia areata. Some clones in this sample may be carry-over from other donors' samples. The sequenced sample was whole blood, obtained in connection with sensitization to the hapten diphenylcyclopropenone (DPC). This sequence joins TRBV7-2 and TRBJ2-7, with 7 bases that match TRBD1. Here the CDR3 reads CASSLDRGAPYEQYF. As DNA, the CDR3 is TGTGCCAGCAGCTTAGACAGGGGTGCACCCTACGAGCAGTACTTC.